This passage covers 14 T cell receptor beta chains from one sample sequenced in a study of T cell responses to AZD1222 COVID-19 vaccine. Generated by immunoSEQ multiplex PCR, the TCRdb table keeps only in-frame clones and is missing some. The table includes 100,000 to 150,000 clones, less than 90% detected once. The sequencing used peripheral blood, collected on day 0 of AZD1222 vaccination. All receptors derive from an adult in good health.

On this clone itself: An end of the junction does not agree with germline; a read error may underlie this. The chain combines TRBV2 with TRBJ1-1; D gene uncertain. CDR3 length: 13 amino acids. The germline gives CDR1 SNHLY, CDR2 FYNNEI. Written as DNA, the CDR3 is TGTGCCAGCAGCCGTGAGGCAGCCGGGTGGTGGGTCTTT. This encodes CASSREAAGWWVF.

This clone was detected only once. This chain uses TRBV3-1 (or the pseudogene TRBV3-2) with TRBJ1-2; D call uncertain. The germline V and J ends were trimmed by 3 bases and 0 bases, with 17 bases remaining between them. The germline CDR1 and CDR2 sequences are LGHDT and YNNKEL (reference sequence). The CDR3 contains 17 residues. DNA of the CDR3: TGTGCCAGCAGCCATCCGGGCCGTAAAATCACTAACTATGGCTACACCTTC. Protein: CASSHPGRKITNYGYTF.

The genes are TRBV25-1 and TRBJ1-4; D might be TRBD1 (6 bases). V lost 6 bases and J 3 bases, leaving 14 bases between the germline ends. This CDR3 contains 15 residues. Germline CDR1 and CDR2: MGHDK and SYGVNS. The CDR3 bases are TGTGCCAGCAGCGAAAGGGGGAGGGCTAATGAAAAACTGTTTTTT. As protein: CASSERGRANEKLFF.

The V and J genes are TRBV30 and TRBJ2-1; tentative D call: TRBD1 (6 bases). The CDR3 covers 16 residues. CDR1 and CDR2 from the germline V gene are GTSNPN and SVGIG (reference sequence). The V end was cut by 0 bases, the J end by 2 bases, with 14 bases between. Here the CDR3 reads CAWSVQGGLAYNEQFF. Written as DNA, the CDR3 is TGTGCCTGGAGTGTACAGGGCGGGCTTGCCTACAATGAGCAGTTCTTC.

V is TRBV19 and J is TRBJ2-7, with D uncertain. Germline V gene data show CDR1 as LNHDA and CDR2 as SQIVND (reference sequence). The CDR3 runs 13 residues. V dropped 4 bases and J dropped 0 bases, with 7 bases sitting between them. Written as DNA, the CDR3 is TGTGCCAGTAGTAGACAAGCCTCCTACGAGCAGTACTTC. This gives the protein CASSRQASYEQYF. Full variable domain (rest looked up from reference TRBV19 and TRBJ2-7): DGGITQSPKYLFRKEGQNVTLSCEQNLNHDAMYWYRQDPGQGLRLIYYSQIVNDFQKGDIAEGYSVSREKKESFPLTVTSAQKNPTAFYLCASSRQASYEQYFGPGTRLTVT.

The chain couples TRBV19 to TRBJ1-1; 7 positions agree with TRBD1. CDR3 length: 13 amino acids. Germline lookup yields CDR1 LNHDA and CDR2 SQIVND (reference sequence). J lost 10 bases, V lost 9 bases, and 14 bases had no gene match. CDR3 amino acids: CASSQGPLFGAFF. Here the CDR3 DNA reads TGTGCCAGCTCACAGGGGCCCCTATTCGGAGCTTTCTTT.

The J gene is TRBJ1-6, the V gene TRBV4-1; perhaps TRBD1 as D (6 bases). Trimming left V 4 bases short and J 5 bases short, with 21 bases between. The CDR3 contains 18 residues. Per the germline V gene, CDR1 is MGHRA and CDR2 is YSYEKL. The CDR3 is CASSPTPLGGADNSPLHF. CDR3 DNA sequence: TGCGCCAGCAGCCCAACTCCCCTGGGGGGCGCCGATAATTCACCCCTCCACTTT.

The gene calls are TRBV7-3 and TRBJ2-1, with D possibly TRBD2 on 5 matching bases. With 5 bases removed from V and 6 bases from J, the gap between germline ends came to 11 bases. CDR3 length equals 13 residues. Germline V gene data show CDR1 as SGHTA and CDR2 as FQGTGA. CDR3 nucleotides: TGTGCCAGCAGCCCAGGACTGCCCAATGAGCAGTTCTTC. Its translation: CASSPGLPNEQFF.

The rearrangement uses TRBV4-1 and TRBJ2-1; TRBD2 aligns across 8 bases. Looked up from germline, CDR1 is MGHRA and CDR2 is YSYEKL. V was pared by 6 bases and J by 6 bases, with 4 bases of the junction left unmatched. The CDR3 has 13 amino acids. CDR3 sequence reads: CASRRREGNEQFF. In DNA form, the CDR3 reads TGCGCCAGCAGGAGACGGGAGGGCAATGAGCAGTTCTTC.

The chain carries TRBV19 and TRBJ2-1, with D hard to call. The CDR3 runs 14 residues. Trimming left V 3 bases short and J 0 bases short, with 6 bases between. CDR1 and CDR2 (germline): LNHDA, SQIVND (reference sequence). The CDR3 DNA sequence: TGTGCCAGTAGTATGTGGGGCTCCTACAATGAGCAGTTCTTC. Its protein is CASSMWGSYNEQFF.

The chain employs TRBV6-5 and TRBJ1-1; D unresolved. This CDR3 has 13 amino acids. Looked up from germline, CDR1 is MNHEY and CDR2 is SVGAGI. Trimming cost V 4 bases and J 4 bases, with 10 bases left between them. Written as DNA, the CDR3 is TGTGCCAGCAGTTTGGGCGTCCTCACTGAAGCTTTCTTT. Translated: CASSLGVLTEAFF.

This clone was found once. The chain combines TRBV4-3 with TRBJ1-2; D is perhaps TRBD1 (6 bases). Trimming cost V 2 bases and J 7 bases, with 17 bases left between them. The CDR3 totals 15 residues. The germline V gene has CDR1 LGHNA and CDR2 YSLEER. The CDR3 is CASSQTLRGAGGYTF. The CDR3, as DNA: TGCGCCAGCAGCCAAACCCTCCGGGGGGCGGGTGGCTACACCTTC.

The gene calls are TRBV6-5 and TRBJ1-4; 9 positions match TRBD1. V lost 7 bases and J lost 8; bases outside the gene matches: 8. The CDR3 has 14 amino acids. Germline assignment: CDR1 MNHEY and CDR2 SVGAGI. The CDR3 DNA is TGTGCCAGCACCCTAGGACAGGGGAACGAAAAACTGTTTTTT. As protein: CASTLGQGNEKLFF.

The chain recombines TRBV30 with TRBJ1-1; D possibly corresponds to TRBD1 (5 bases). The CDR3 totals 15 residues. Germline V lookup: CDR1 GTSNPN, CDR2 SVGIG (reference sequence). The V end was cut by 2 bases, the J end by 5 bases, with 18 bases between. The CDR3 nucleotides read TGTGCCTGGAGTAGGATGGCGGCCGGGGGGACTGAAGCTTTCTTT. Translating it yields CAWSRMAAGGTEAFF.